One and the same sample provided the 7 T cell receptor beta chains below, sequenced in a study of T cells after yellow fever vaccination. TCRdb reprocessed the 5' RACE reads with MiXCR, giving one entry per CDR3 protein. The sample holds roughly 340,000 distinct CDR3 sequences; roughly 8.7% are singletons and the top ten take 18%. The sequencing here drew on PBMCs, taken on the day of the first yellow fever vaccination. All receptors come from a man aged 18 to 29 who received the YFV17D yellow fever vaccine.

This clonotype was detected many times. The rearrangement joins TRBV7-3 to TRBJ2-2; D might be TRBD2 (6 bases). CDR3 length: 15 residues. The germline V gene encodes CDR1 SGHTA and CDR2 FQGTGA. V was trimmed by 2 bases and J by 6 bases, leaving 13 bases between them. The CDR3 loop reads CASSLGSGGPGELFF. CDR3 bases: TGTGCCAGCAGCTTAGGTAGCGGTGGACCCGGGGAGCTGTTTTTT.

This clonotype was counted a few times. The V gene is TRBV4-3, the J gene TRBJ2-7; D uncertain. The germline V and J ends were trimmed by 4 bases and 3 bases, with 13 bases remaining between them. The CDR3 covers 14 residues. Germline lookup yields CDR1 LGHNA and CDR2 YSLEER. The CDR3 here is CASSLYAVLYEQYV. The CDR3 nucleotides are TGCGCCAGCAGCCTATACGCAGTACTCTACGAGCAGTACGTC.

The rearrangement joins TRBV7-8 to TRBJ1-1; D possibly corresponds to TRBD1 (5 bases). V was cut by 5 bases and J by 0 bases, with 13 bases left in between. Per germline, CDR1 SGHVS and CDR2 FQNEAQ. The CDR3 contains 15 residues. This CDR3 reads CASSPGGAMNTEAFF. The DNA for the CDR3 is TGTGCCAGCAGCCCGGGCGGGGCGATGAACACTGAAGCTTTCTTT. The full variable domain, rest sourced from reference TRBV7-8 and TRBJ1-1, is GAGVSQSPRYKVAKRGQDVALRCDPISGHVSLFWYQQALGQGPEFLTYFQNEAQLDKSGLPSDRFFAERPEGSVSTLKIQRTQQEDSAVYLCASSPGGAMNTEAFFGQGTRLTVV.

CDR3 DNA: TGTGCCAGCGCACCGGGGGGCTACGAGCAGTACTTC. Translating it yields CASAPGGYEQYF. This chain links TRBV12-3 or TRBV12-4 with TRBJ2-7; 7 nucleotides match TRBD2. The CDR3 has 12 amino acids. Trimming cost V 8 bases and J 3 bases; bases outside gene matches: 4.

This chain links TRBV2 with TRBJ2-5; D is possibly TRBD2 (6 bases). The germline V and J ends were trimmed by 6 bases and 0 bases, with 8 bases remaining between them. In germline, CDR1 is SNHLY, CDR2 FYNNEI. The CDR3 length is 13 residues. CDR3 amino acids: CASSRTNQETQYF. The CDR3 nucleotides are TGTGCCAGCAGCCGGACTAACCAAGAGACCCAGTACTTC.

CDR3 loop: CASTASIYGYTF. The CDR3 region has the DNA TGTGCCAGCACCGCATCGATCTATGGCTACACCTTC. This rearrangement joins TRBV2 to TRBJ1-2; D gene ambiguous. Germline CDR1 is SNHLY and CDR2 is FYNNEI. The V gene lost 7 bases and the J gene lost 4 bases, with 10 bases spanning the gap. The CDR3 extends over 12 amino acids.

This clonotype has a handful of counts. This chain joins TRBV20-1 and TRBJ2-1; 8 positions agree with TRBD2. There are 14 residues in the CDR3. V was pared by 2 bases and J by 5 bases, with 5 bases of the junction left unmatched. The V gene's germline CDR1 is DFQATT and CDR2 SNEGSKA (reference sequence). CDR3 sequence: CSARYTGLDNEQFF. In DNA, the CDR3 is TGCAGTGCTAGATATACGGGACTAGACAATGAGCAGTTCTTC.